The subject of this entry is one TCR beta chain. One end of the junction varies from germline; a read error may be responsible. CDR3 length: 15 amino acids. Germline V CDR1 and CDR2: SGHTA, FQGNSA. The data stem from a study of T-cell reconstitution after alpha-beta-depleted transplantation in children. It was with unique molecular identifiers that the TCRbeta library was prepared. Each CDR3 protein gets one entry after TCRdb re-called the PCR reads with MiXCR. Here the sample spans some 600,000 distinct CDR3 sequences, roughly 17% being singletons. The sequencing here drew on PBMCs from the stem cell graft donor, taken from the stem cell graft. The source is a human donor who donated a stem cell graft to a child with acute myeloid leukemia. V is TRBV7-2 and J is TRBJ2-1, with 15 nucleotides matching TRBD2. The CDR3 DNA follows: TGTGCCAGCAGCTTAGCGGGACTAGCGGGAGGCCAAAGCCCTTTC. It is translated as CASSLAGLAGGQSPF.